A selection of T cell receptor beta chains follows, all from one sample in a study of PD-1 blockade in classical Hodgkin lymphoma. Clones were sequenced by immunoSEQ multiplex PCR, and TCRdb holds only the in-frame ones, with some missing. Found here are approximately 26,000 clones, approximately 70% of them singletons; the top ten hold approximately 24%. The input for sequencing was peripheral blood mononuclear cells (PBMCs), taken before the second cycle of nivolumab. These TCRs come from a human donor with classical Hodgkin lymphoma. Both conserved end residues are part of each CDR3. The D gene is left open where the match is weak. Clone size is stated in some rows and not others, as once, few, many or a class when expanded.

j_call | clone_size | v_call | d_call | cdr3_aa | cdr3_nt
TRBJ1-2 | - | TRBV29-1 | - | CSVERSFQGNGYTF | TGCAGCGTTGAGAGGTCCTTTCAGGGTAACGGCTACACCTTC
TRBJ2-3 | - | TRBV28 | - | CASSPGGAGTSDTQYF | TGTGCCAGCAGTCCTGGGGGGGCAGGGACTTCAGATACGCAGTATTTT
TRBJ1-1 | - | TRBV7-9 | - | CASSLGVAEAFF | TGTGCCAGCAGCTTGGGCGTTGCTGAAGCTTTCTTT
TRBJ2-2 | - | TRBV5-4 | TRBD2 | CANSFGTSGRPGELFF | TGTGCCAACAGCTTCGGGACTAGCGGGAGGCCCGGGGAGCTGTTTTTT
TRBJ1-5 | - | TRBV6-4 | - | CASSDLPNQPQHF | TGTGCCAGCAGTGACTTACCGAATCAGCCCCAGCATTTT
TRBJ1-1 | - | TRBV28 | TRBD1 | CASSKSTGANTEAFF | TGTGCCAGCAGTAAGTCCACAGGGGCGAACACTGAAGCTTTCTTT
TRBJ2-7 | - | TRBV18 | TRBD2 | CASSPRRTSAYEQYF | TGTGCCAGCTCACCCCGTCGCACTAGCGCGTACGAGCAGTACTTC
TRBJ1-5 | many | TRBV27 | TRBD1 | CASSHRPGGDQPQHF | TGTGCCAGCAGCCATAGGCCAGGGGGGGATCAGCCCCAGCATTTT
TRBJ2-3 | - | TRBV28 | - | CASSFLSGTDTQYF | TGTGCCAGCAGTTTCTTAAGCGGGACAGATACGCAGTATTTT
TRBJ1-5 | few | TRBV28 | TRBD1 | CASSRDRLSNQPQHF | TGTGCCAGCAGCCGGGACAGACTTAGCAATCAGCCCCAGCATTTT
TRBJ1-1 | - | TRBV19 | - | CASSGLWNTEAFF | TGTGCCAGTAGTGGACTTTGGAACACTGAAGCTTTCTTT
TRBJ2-5 | few | TRBV29-1 | TRBD1 | CSVGPGTGGSGTQYF | TGCAGCGTTGGGCCCGGGACAGGGGGCAGCGGGACCCAGTACTTC
TRBJ1-2 | - | TRBV19 | - | CASSMLSGAYGYTF | TGTGCCAGTAGTATGCTTTCAGGCGCATATGGCTACACCTTC
TRBJ2-7 | - | TRBV7-8 | - | CASSFKSGTYEQYF | TGTGCCAGCAGCTTTAAATCCGGGACCTACGAGCAGTACTTC
TRBJ2-5 | once | TRBV7-2 | - | CASSGQAGGVRGTQYF | TGTGCCAGCAGCGGTCAGGCTGGAGGGGTGAGGGGGACCCAGTACTTC
TRBJ2-1 | - | TRBV5-1 | TRBD1 | CASRRTGGTGSYNEQFF | TGCGCCAGCAGACGGACAGGGGGCACAGGGTCCTACAATGAGCAGTTCTTC
TRBJ1-4 | few | TRBV28 | - | CASSPPIGDRGKLFF | TGTGCCAGCAGCCCCCCAATAGGGGATAGGGGAAAACTGTTTTTT
TRBJ2-3 | - | TRBV29-1 | - | CSAVGSKSSTDTQYF | TGCAGCGCCGTCGGGTCGAAATCTAGCACAGATACGCAGTATTTT
TRBJ1-5 | few | TRBV30 | - | CAWSQPGYQHF | TGTGCCTGGAGCCAACCAGGGTACCAGCATTTT
TRBJ2-1 | - | TRBV19 | - | CASSFLDTINEQFF | TGTGCCAGTAGTTTCCTCGACACGATTAATGAGCAGTTCTTC
TRBJ1-4 | once | TRBV5-5 | - | CASSLGIGHNEKLFF | TGTGCCAGCAGCTTGGGGATCGGGCATAATGAAAAACTGTTTTTT
TRBJ2-7 | few | TRBV19 | TRBD2 | CASSIISGRASSYEQYF | TGTGCCAGTAGTATAATTAGCGGGAGGGCGAGCTCCTACGAGCAGTACTTC
TRBJ2-5 | - | TRBV6-6 | - | CASSFRGAETQYF | TGTGCCAGCAGTTTTAGGGGCGCGGAGACCCAGTACTTC
TRBJ1-2 | - | TRBV5-1 | - | CASSLVPGTYYGYTF | TGCGCCAGCAGCTTGGTCCCCGGGACATACTATGGCTACACCTTC
TRBJ1-4 | once | TRBV6-5 | - | CASSYNRGFIEKLFF | TGTGCCAGCAGTTACAATCGGGGATTCATCGAAAAACTGTTTTTT
TRBJ1-5 | - | TRBV18 | - | CASSLDTTNQPQHF | TGTGCCAGCTCACTGGACACAACCAATCAGCCCCAGCATTTT
TRBJ2-2 | - | TRBV25-1 | TRBD1 | CASSGQGFSGELFF | TGTGCCAGCAGTGGACAGGGGTTCTCCGGGGAGCTGTTTTTT
TRBJ1-5 | once | TRBV6-6 | TRBD1 | CASREDRLSNQPQHF | TGTGCCAGCAGAGAGGACAGGCTCTCAAATCAGCCCCAGCATTTT
TRBJ2-2 | once | TRBV4-3 | TRBD1 | CASSQDNQGAFFGELFF | TGCGCCAGCAGCCAAGACAATCAGGGGGCCTTCTTCGGGGAGCTGTTTTTT
TRBJ2-3 | - | TRBV7-2 | - | CASSLAGPDTQYF | TGTGCCAGCAGCTTAGCAGGGCCAGATACGCAGTATTTT
TRBJ1-2 | - | TRBV25-1 | TRBD1 | CASSETGGRHYGYTF | TGTGCCAGCAGTGAAACAGGGGGCAGGCACTATGGCTACACCTTC
TRBJ2-1 | - | TRBV4-3 | TRBD1 | CASSQDPDRGSSYNEQFF | TGCGCCAGCAGCCAAGATCCGGACAGGGGAAGTTCCTACAATGAGCAGTTCTTC
TRBJ2-3 | - | TRBV5-6 | TRBD1 | CASKGQGASTDTQYF | TGTGCCAGCAAGGGGCAGGGGGCTAGCACAGATACGCAGTATTTT
TRBJ1-2 | - | TRBV28 | TRBD1 | CASSSQGALGYTF | TGTGCCAGCAGCTCGCAGGGGGCATTGGGCTACACCTTC
TRBJ1-1 | - | TRBV6-5 | TRBD1 | CASSLKPTGRAEAFF | TGTGCCAGCAGCTTAAAACCGACAGGGAGGGCTGAAGCTTTCTTT
TRBJ1-1 | - | TRBV11-2 | - | CASSLVGTEAFF | TGTGCCAGCAGCTTAGTGGGGACTGAAGCTTTCTTT
TRBJ1-6 | few | TRBV28 | - | CASISTGRQFLPLHF | TGTGCCAGCATTTCAACCGGACGTCAATTCTTGCCCCTCCACTTT
TRBJ2-5 | - | TRBV6-5 | TRBD1 | CASSNRQGKETQYF | TGTGCCAGCAGTAACAGACAGGGGAAAGAGACCCAGTACTTC
TRBJ2-3 | - | TRBV14 | TRBD2 | CASSPPRAGGWTDTQYF | TGTGCCAGCAGCCCCCCGAGGGCGGGGGGGTGGACAGATACGCAGTATTTT
TRBJ2-1 | - | TRBV2 | - | CASSEYNEQFF | TGTGCCAGCAGTGAGTACAATGAGCAGTTCTTC
TRBJ1-2 | - | TRBV6-5 | - | CASSVGHDYGYTF | TGTGCCAGCAGCGTCGGTCATGACTATGGCTACACCTTC
TRBJ2-7 | - | TRBV4-2 | TRBD2 | CASSQLSGLAGAGEQYF | TGTGCCAGCAGCCAACTTTCGGGACTAGCGGGAGCTGGAGAGCAGTACTTC
TRBJ2-5 | - | TRBV19 | TRBD2 | CASSIIGVAGQETQYF | TGTGCTAGTAGTATCATCGGGGTAGCGGGACAAGAGACCCAGTACTTC
TRBJ2-3 | - | TRBV19 | - | CASSFTGPDTQYF | TGTGCCAGTAGTTTCACAGGGCCAGATACGCAGTATTTT
TRBJ2-1 | - | TRBV6-1 | - | CASSDVVGYNEQFF | TGTGCCAGCAGTGATGTAGTGGGGTACAATGAGCAGTTCTTC
TRBJ2-6 | once | TRBV7-4 | - | CASSVVGSFSGANVLTF | TGTGCCAGCAGCGTTGTTGGGAGCTTCTCTGGGGCCAACGTCCTGACTTTC
TRBJ2-5 | - | TRBV20-1 | TRBD2 | CSGTSVETQYF | TGCAGCGGTACTAGCGTCGAGACCCAGTACTTC
TRBJ2-2 | - | TRBV2 | - | CASIRPTTEGELFF | TGTGCCAGCATCAGGCCCACAACTGAGGGGGAGCTGTTTTTT
TRBJ1-1 | - | TRBV29-1 | - | CSVGGGGGGWSEAFF | TGCAGCGTTGGAGGCGGGGGGGGCGGTTGGTCTGAAGCTTTCTTT
TRBJ2-5 | - | TRBV13 | TRBD2 | CASSPPTGGRETQYF | TGTGCCAGCAGTCCCCCGACGGGCGGGAGAGAGACCCAGTACTTC
TRBJ2-7 | - | TRBV14 | - | CASSQGRWPYFSYEQYF | TGTGCCAGCAGCCAAGGACGATGGCCCTACTTCTCCTACGAGCAGTACTTC
TRBJ2-2 | few | TRBV6-1 | - | CASSEKGTGELFF | TGTGCCAGCAGTGAAAAGGGGACTGGGGAGCTGTTTTTT
TRBJ2-3 | - | TRBV27 | TRBD2 | CASRPPGLAGGPRRDTQYF | TGTGCCAGCAGGCCTCCGGGACTAGCGGGAGGGCCCCGGAGAGATACGCAGTATTTT
TRBJ2-5 | few | TRBV4-3 | TRBD2 | CASSQESSGRGTQYF | TGCGCCAGCAGCCAAGAGTCTAGCGGGAGAGGTACCCAGTACTTC
TRBJ2-5 | - | TRBV2 | - | CASREDFQETQYF | TGTGCCAGCAGAGAGGATTTCCAAGAGACCCAGTACTTC
TRBJ2-1 | - | TRBV5-4 | - | CASSHPSLPQKQFF | TGTGCCAGCAGCCATCCTAGTTTGCCACAGAAGCAGTTCTTC
TRBJ2-3 | - | TRBV19 | - | CASSIGLAADTQYF | TGTGCCAGTAGTATAGGCCTAGCCGCAGATACGCAGTATTTT
TRBJ2-7 | few | TRBV25-1 | - | CASRAGLSYEQYF | TGTGCCAGCAGGGCAGGCCTCTCCTACGAGCAGTACTTC
TRBJ2-2 | once | TRBV4-1 | - | CASSRRETGELFF | TGCGCCAGCAGCAGACGGGAGACCGGGGAGCTGTTTTTT